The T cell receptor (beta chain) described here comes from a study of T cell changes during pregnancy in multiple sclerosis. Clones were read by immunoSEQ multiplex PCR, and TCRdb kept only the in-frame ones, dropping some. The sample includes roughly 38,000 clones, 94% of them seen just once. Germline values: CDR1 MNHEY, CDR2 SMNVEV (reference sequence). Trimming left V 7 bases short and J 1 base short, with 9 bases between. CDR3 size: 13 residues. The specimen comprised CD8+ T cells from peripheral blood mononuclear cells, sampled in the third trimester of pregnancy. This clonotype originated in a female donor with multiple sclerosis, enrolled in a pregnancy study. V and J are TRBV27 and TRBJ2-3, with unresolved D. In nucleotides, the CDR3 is TGTGCCAGCAATGGCTTGGGCACAGATACGCAGTATTTT. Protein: CASNGLGTDTQYF.